One T cell receptor beta chain is described in this entry. Its antigen remains unknown. Using immunoSEQ multiplex PCR, the repertoire was profiled, and TCRdb retains in-frame clones only, with some absent. Among around 25,000 clones listed, 72% were seen once. The data belong to a study of vaccination effects on CD4 cells after COVID-19. In germline, CDR1 is LNHNV, CDR2 YYDKDF (reference sequence). This CDR3 comprises 12 residues. Trimming shortened V by 1 base and J by 6 bases, and 4 bases separated the two germline ends. Whole-study findings and limits: Researchers reported few convalescent patients and no early post-infection timepoints in the study. In the late period after vaccination, infection- and vaccine-induced clones contracted markedly. In vaccinees who were healthy, merely 1 out of 255 vaccine-induced clones cross-reacted with common cold coronaviruses.

Before sequencing, viral peptide pools were used by the ViraFEST assay to expand antigen-specific CD4+ T cells. At the end of about 10 days of culture, CD4+ T cells were isolated. Neither prior SARS-CoV-2 infection nor positive nucleocapsid antibodies were present in the vaccine recipients. Days 3 and 7 were when half the medium was replaced with IL-2 medium. This specimen was CD4+ T cells from PBMCs cultured with SARS-CoV-2 spike peptides, taken before COVID-19 vaccination. The receptor was derived from a human donor who received a COVID-19 vaccine. The V gene is TRBV15, the J gene TRBJ2-1; no reliable D call. The CDR3 protein is CATSRVGNEQFF. In nucleotides, the CDR3 is TGTGCCACCAGCAGAGTAGGCAATGAGCAGTTCTTC.